This T cell receptor beta chain was identified in a study of cytomegalovirus exposure and HLA in healthy donors. Regarding the study as a whole: The authors confirmed in vitro that three CMV-associated chains were specific for CMV antigens. A later analysis linked a missense variant in DCLRE1C to the trimming of TCR beta V and J genes. It is likely that the observed cluster of highly shared sequence variants was a sequencing artifact.

This clone was observed a handful of times. Antigen specificity is unknown. It was with 60 Vbeta and 13 Jbeta primers that the PCR ran. Produced via immunoSEQ multiplex PCR; TCRdb's table is partial and in-frame only. The sample shows about 140,000 clones, about 75% of them seen only once. Despite likely unrecorded immune exposures, the donors were nominally healthy at the time of sampling. The receptor's source is a man between 18 and 35 years old in good health and CMV-seronegative. Input material: PBMCs.

The CDR3 reads CAWSPRGLGNTIYF. CDR3 sequence (DNA): TGTGCCTGGAGCCCAAGGGGGCTCGGAAACACCATATATTTT. The chain is built from TRBV30 and TRBJ1-3; TRBD1 aligns across 7 bases. The CDR3 sequence is 14 residues long. From germline, CDR1 is GTSNPN and CDR2 SVGIG (reference sequence). After removal of 3 bases from V and 4 bases from J, the junction contained 6 bases not matched to a gene.